Following are 27 T cell receptor beta chains from one sample sequenced in a study of T cell repertoires in cytomegalovirus infection. TCRdb fed the reads into MiXCR, producing one record per CDR3 protein. The data show under 300,000 distinct CDR3 sequences, roughly 12% seen once. The sequencing sample was made of PBMCs. The receptors shown here come from a human donor in good health (CMV status not recorded). Some clones in this sample may be carry-over from other donors' samples.

This clonotype was found many times. The V and J genes are TRBV7-9 and TRBJ1-5; 7 nucleotides align to TRBD1. The CDR3 consists of 14 residues. V shed 2 bases and J 6 bases; nucleotides not matched to a gene: 4. Germline assignment: CDR1 SEHNR and CDR2 FQNEAQ (reference sequence). DNA of the CDR3: TGTGCCAGCAGCTTAAAGGGGGCAGGTCAGCCCCAGCATTTT. Protein product: CASSLKGAGQPQHF.

This clonotype was seen ten or more times. The chain links TRBV19 to TRBJ1-1, with TRBD1 matching over 9 bases. J was trimmed by 4 bases and V by 5 bases; bases with no gene match: 14. Germline V gene sequence: CDR1 LNHDA, CDR2 SQIVND (reference sequence). The CDR3 contains 17 residues. For the CDR3, the DNA is TGTGCCAGTAGTCGAACCAGACAGGGGGTTAGGTCCACTGAAGCTTTCTTT. Its protein product is CASSRTRQGVRSTEAFF.

The chain joins TRBV5-6 to TRBJ2-7, with TRBD2 identical over 13 bases. Trimming took 5 bases from V and 1 from J; bases not matched to a gene: 3. This CDR3 contains 15 residues. The germline CDR1 and CDR2 sequences are SGHDT and YYEEEE. The CDR3 region is CASRMGLAGSYEQYF. CDR3 bases: TGTGCCAGCAGGATGGGACTAGCGGGGTCCTACGAGCAGTACTTC.

The chain joins TRBV4-2 to TRBJ2-1, with 7 positions matching TRBD2. The germline V gene encodes CDR1 LGHNA and CDR2 YNFKEQ. V was clipped by 5 bases and J by 1 base; unmatched bases: 5. The CDR3 totals 15 residues. The CDR3 bases are TGTGCCAGCAGCTTAACTAGCGATTCCTACAATGAGCAGTTCTTC. It specifies CASSLTSDSYNEQFF.

This chain joins TRBV29-1 and TRBJ2-5, with 7 bases matching TRBD1. Germline V gene sequence: CDR1 SQVTM, CDR2 ANQGSEA. Germline trimming cut 2 bases from V and 4 bases from J; bases unmatched to any gene: 10. The CDR3 is made up of 15 amino acids. The CDR3: CSVESFETGRETQYF. The CDR3 region has the DNA TGCAGCGTTGAAAGTTTTGAGACAGGGAGAGAGACCCAGTACTTC.

In its sample, this clonotype was seen many times. The rearrangement joins TRBV4-1 to TRBJ2-5; 7 bases map to TRBD2. V trimming: 1 base; J trimming: 5 bases; junction bases outside the gene matches: 4. CDR1 and CDR2 from the germline V gene are MGHRA and YSYEKL. The CDR3 runs 14 residues. CDR3 sequence: CASSQVGGVETQYF. CDR3 in DNA: TGCGCCAGCAGCCAAGTGGGGGGGGTCGAGACCCAGTACTTC.

This clonotype appeared many times. The chain's CDR3 is CASSLGRSTDTQYF. Here the CDR3 DNA reads TGTGCCAGCAGCTTAGGGCGGAGCACAGATACGCAGTATTTT. The chain recombines TRBV7-9 with TRBJ2-3, with D hard to call. V gave up 1 base and J gave up 0 bases, with 5 bases separating them. There are 14 residues in the CDR3. CDR1 is SEHNR, CDR2 FQNEAQ, per germline (reference sequence).

In its sample, this clonotype was seen many times. The chain couples TRBV6-5 to TRBJ2-6; D may be TRBD1 or TRBD2 (5 bases each). The CDR3 is 17 amino acids. The germline V and J ends were trimmed by 1 base and 0 bases, with 10 bases remaining between them. Per germline, CDR1 MNHEY and CDR2 SVGAGI. The CDR3 sequence: CASSYFGTGSGANVLTF. CDR3 DNA: TGTGCCAGCAGTTACTTCGGGACCGGCTCTGGGGCCAACGTCCTGACTTTC.

The chain recombines TRBV6-2 or TRBV6-3 with TRBJ2-1; 8 bases agree with TRBD2. CDR3 length: 14 residues. Germline CDR1 MNHEY, CDR2 SVGEGT. Losses at the gene ends were 6 bases for V and 7 bases for J; bases not matched to a gene: 8. CDR3 DNA sequence: TGTGCCAGCAGCCTTAGCGGGGTGTCTAATGAGCAGTTCTTC. Its translation: CASSLSGVSNEQFF.

This clonotype was counted many times. This chain joins TRBV7-2 and TRBJ1-5, with TRBD1 as a possible D gene (5 bases). V was pared by 5 bases and J by 6 bases, with 17 bases between. CDR3 length: 15 amino acids. Germline CDR1 reads SGHTA; CDR2 reads FQGNSA. The CDR3 loop is CASSLWRGGFQPQHF. The CDR3 DNA follows: TGTGCCAGCAGCCTTTGGAGGGGAGGATTTCAGCCCCAGCATTTT.

This clonotype was counted only a few times. The chain uses TRBV9 and TRBJ1-1; D ambiguous. The CDR3 loop spans 14 amino acids. Germline CDR1 and CDR2: SGDLS and YYNGEE. V lost 4 bases and J 1 base, leaving 11 bases between the germline ends. For the CDR3, the DNA is TGTGCCAGCAGCCTCACAGCTTCGAACACTGAAGCTTTCTTT. Residues: CASSLTASNTEAFF.

The rearrangement links TRBV5-4 to TRBJ1-1; 8 nucleotides align to TRBD1. Germline lookup yields CDR1 SGHNT and CDR2 YYREEE (reference sequence). The CDR3 is 16 residues long. Germline trimming cut 0 bases from V and 1 base from J; bases unmatched to any gene: 5. The CDR3, as DNA: TGTGCCAGCAGCTTGGACCGCACAGGGGGGAACACTGAAGCTTTCTTT. This codes for CASSLDRTGGNTEAFF.

This clonotype has just a few counts. The chain links TRBV12-3 or TRBV12-4 to TRBJ1-4; 7 bases are shared with TRBD1. V gave up 6 bases and J gave up 7 bases; unmatched junction bases: 8. The CDR3 extends over 14 amino acids. CDR3 sequence: CASRSRQGSEKLFF. The CDR3 DNA reads as TGTGCCAGCAGATCTCGACAGGGCAGTGAAAAACTGTTTTTT.

This clonotype was seen repeatedly, ten times or more. The genes are TRBV7-8 and TRBJ2-6; weak D call: TRBD1 (6 bases). Germline assignment: CDR1 SGHVS and CDR2 FQNEAQ. The CDR3 sequence is 19 residues long. V was shortened by 1 base and J by 0 bases, with 16 bases between the two germline ends. The CDR3 DNA follows: TGTGCCAGCAGCTTAGAGGGGGACACAGATCTCTCTGGGGCCAACGTCCTGACTTTC. Translating it yields CASSLEGDTDLSGANVLTF.

This chain connects TRBV20-1 to TRBJ2-4; D not certain. V dropped 3 bases and J dropped 6 bases, with 3 bases sitting between them. Germline V gene lookup returns CDR1 DFQATT and CDR2 SNEGSKA (reference sequence). This CDR3 is built from 10 residues. The CDR3, as DNA: TGCAGTGCTAGCCGAAACATTCAGTACTTC. Protein sequence: CSASRNIQYF.

Many counts were recorded for this clonotype. Here the CDR3 DNA reads TGCAGTGCTAGAGATGGGACAGGGTATCAGCCCCAGCATTTT. Translated, it gives CSARDGTGYQPQHF. V and J are TRBV20-1 and TRBJ1-5; 9 bases agree with TRBD1. The CDR3 is 14 residues long. Looked up from germline, CDR1 is DFQATT and CDR2 is SNEGSKA (reference sequence). V gave up 0 bases and J gave up 5 bases; unmatched junction bases: 2.

This clonotype has only a few counts. The chain carries TRBV3-1 and TRBJ1-1; D not resolved. The germline gives CDR1 LGHDT, CDR2 YNNKEL (reference sequence). V was shortened by 0 bases and J by 4 bases, with 6 bases between the two germline ends. The CDR3 spans 13 residues. CDR3 bases: TGTGCCAGCAGCCAAGACTCGTCCACTGAAGCTTTCTTT. Translation gives CASSQDSSTEAFF.

V gene TRBV19 combines with J gene TRBJ1-2, with 8 nucleotides matching TRBD1. The germline CDR1 and CDR2 sequences are LNHDA and SQIVND (reference sequence). Trimming cost V 3 bases and J 3 bases; bases outside gene matches: 6. The CDR3 contains 15 residues. The CDR3 DNA reads TGTGCCAGTAGTATTCTCCAGGGGGCCCACTATGGCTACACCTTC. Protein sequence: CASSILQGAHYGYTF.

The chain employs TRBV7-4 and TRBJ2-1; 8 bases match TRBD2. The CDR3 consists of 14 residues. The V segment lost 2 bases and the J segment 7 bases; nucleotides outside the gene matches: 4. CDR1 SGHVT and CDR2 SQSDAQ come from the germline V gene. This chain's CDR3 is CASSLQLAGNEQFF. The CDR3 nucleotides read TGTGCCAGCAGCTTACAGCTAGCGGGTAATGAGCAGTTCTTC.

V and J are TRBV19 and TRBJ2-7; no clear D. The V and J ends lost 5 bases and 7 bases respectively, with 15 bases between them. This CDR3 is 13 amino acids long. Germline CDR1 LNHDA, CDR2 SQIVND (reference sequence). CDR3 sequence reads: CASSPGLQREQYF. The CDR3 DNA is TGTGCCAGTAGTCCGGGCCTCCAACGGGAGCAGTACTTC.

This clonotype occurred many times. In DNA, the CDR3 is TGTGCCAGCAGCTTAGCTACGGGACACGGCAATGAGCAGTTCTTC. Translated: CASSLATGHGNEQFF. The chain combines TRBV7-2 with TRBJ2-1, with a tentative D call TRBD1 (6 bases). The CDR3 length is 15 residues. Germline V gives CDR1 SGHTA, CDR2 FQGNSA. The V end was cut by 0 bases, the J end by 6 bases, with 12 bases between.

This clonotype was recorded many times. This chain joins TRBV29-1 and TRBJ1-1; TRBD1 might be the D (6 bases). Per the germline V gene, CDR1 is SQVTM and CDR2 is ANQGSEA. The V end was cut by 7 bases, the J end by 7 bases, with 10 bases between. The CDR3 runs 10 residues. The CDR3 DNA is TGCAGCGCTAGGACAGATGAAGCTTTCTTT. Translation: CSARTDEAFF. Based on the CDR3 plus reference TRBV29-1 and TRBJ1-1, the full variable domain is SAVISQKPSRDICQRGTSLTIQCQVDSQVTMMFWYRQQPGQSLTLIATANQGSEATYESGFVIDKFPISRPNLTFSTLTVSNMSPEDSSIYLCSARTDEAFFGQGTRLTVV.

This clonotype was counted many times. The rearrangement uses TRBV7-8 and TRBJ2-2; D gene uncertain. V was clipped by 3 bases and J by 1 base, with 3 bases between them. Germline CDR1 reads SGHVS; CDR2 reads FQNEAQ. The CDR3 is 13 amino acids. The CDR3 region is CASSFLNTGELFF. The CDR3 DNA sequence: TGTGCCAGCAGCTTCCTGAACACCGGGGAGCTGTTTTTT.

Ten or more counts support this clonotype. The J gene is TRBJ1-2, the V gene TRBV19; D remains unclear. Per germline, CDR1 LNHDA and CDR2 SQIVND (reference sequence). The V end lost 3 bases, the J end lost 3 bases, and 8 bases lay between the germline ends. The CDR3 runs to 13 residues. In DNA form, the CDR3 reads TGTGCCAGTAGTATTCCGGGCCACTATGGCTACACCTTC. This translates into CASSIPGHYGYTF.

At least ten counts were recorded for this clonotype. The chain couples TRBV6-2 or TRBV6-3 to TRBJ1-1; D call uncertain. Trimming removed 4 bases from V and 11 bases from J, with 14 bases in between. The CDR3 loop spans 12 amino acids. CDR1 MNHEY and CDR2 SVGEGT come from the germline V gene. The CDR3 reads CASSFSGERAFF. DNA for the CDR3: TGTGCCAGCAGTTTCTCCGGGGAGAGGGCTTTCTTT.

This clonotype was counted many times. The chain has TRBV7-2 and TRBJ1-2, with D perhaps TRBD1 (5 bases). Germline CDR1 SGHTA, CDR2 FQGNSA. The CDR3 consists of 14 residues. The V end was cut by 1 base, the J end by 8 bases, with 14 bases between. The CDR3 here is CASSLGGDASGYTF. For the CDR3, the DNA is TGTGCCAGCAGCTTAGGAGGGGATGCATCGGGCTACACCTTC.

J is TRBJ1-2 and V is TRBV20-1, with a tentative D call TRBD1 (6 bases). This CDR3 spans 13 amino acids. The germline V and J ends were trimmed by 5 bases and 8 bases, with 18 bases remaining between them. Germline V gene sequence: CDR1 DFQATT, CDR2 SNEGSKA (reference sequence). For the CDR3, the DNA is TGCAGTGCTGAAGACAGGACCTTTCTCGGCTACACCTTC. This codes for CSAEDRTFLGYTF.